This T cell receptor (beta chain) was sequenced in a study of Ad26.COV2.S vaccination and SARS-CoV-2 variants. Profiled with immunoSEQ multiplex PCR; TCRdb holds only in-frame clones, not every one. This sample has about 680,000 clones, with about 89% found just once. V lost 2 bases and J 5 bases, leaving 13 bases between the germline ends. The CDR3 is 14 amino acids. Per germline, CDR1 SGHTS and CDR2 YDEGEE. Indicated treatment: roughly 19 received Ad26.COV2.S at low or high dose, single or two shots; roughly five received placebo; per-sample allocation not given. Samples came from day 63 after the first vaccine or placebo injection.

The sequencing here drew on peripheral blood, taken in a trial of Ad26.COV2.S vaccine versus placebo. The sequence was collected from a person aged 18 to 59 who received the Ad26.COV2.S COVID-19 vaccine or a placebo. This rearrangement joins TRBV5-8 to TRBJ1-1; D uncertain. The CDR3 sequence: CASSFERVGTEAFF. CDR3 bases: TGTGCCAGCAGCTTTGAGAGGGTGGGTACTGAAGCTTTCTTT.